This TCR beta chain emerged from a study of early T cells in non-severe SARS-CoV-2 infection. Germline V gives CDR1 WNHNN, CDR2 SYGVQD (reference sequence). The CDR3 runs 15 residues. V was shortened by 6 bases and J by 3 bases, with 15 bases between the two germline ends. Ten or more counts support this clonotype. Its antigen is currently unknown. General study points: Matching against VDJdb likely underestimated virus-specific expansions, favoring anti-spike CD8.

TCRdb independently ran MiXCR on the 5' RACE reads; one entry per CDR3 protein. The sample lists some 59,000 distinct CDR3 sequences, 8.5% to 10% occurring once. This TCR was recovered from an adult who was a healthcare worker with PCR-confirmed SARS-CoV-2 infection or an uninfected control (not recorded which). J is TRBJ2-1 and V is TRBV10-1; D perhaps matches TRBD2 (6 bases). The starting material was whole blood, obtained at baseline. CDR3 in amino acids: CASRGAGGDYNEQFF. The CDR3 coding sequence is TGCGCCAGCAGGGGAGCCGGGGGTGACTACAATGAGCAGTTCTTC.